Listed here is a single T cell receptor beta chain. The source of the sample is a study of blood T cell repertoires in COVID-19. Study overall: Acute and convalescent COVID-19 specimens originated in the United States, Italy and Spain.

Sequenced by immunoSEQ multiplex PCR; TCRdb stores in-frame clones only, minus some. Here the sample spans about 150,000 clones, 80% to 90% being singletons. The CDR3 totals 14 residues. Trimming at V came to 3 bases and at J to 4 bases, leaving 4 bases not matched to a gene. Germline CDR1 SNHLY, CDR2 FYNNEI. The source material was PBMCs or T cells enriched from blood (not recorded which). The J gene is TRBJ1-1, the V gene TRBV2; 8 bases are a match to TRBD1. This clonotype was sampled from a man between 45 and 60 years old who had recovered from COVID-19. The chain's CDR3 is CASSEMTGVTEAFF. CDR3 nucleotide sequence: TGTGCCAGCAGTGAGATGACAGGGGTCACTGAAGCTTTCTTT.